A single sample gave rise to the 17 T cell receptor beta chains below, sequenced in a study of cytomegalovirus exposure and HLA in healthy donors. The PCR made use of 60 Vbeta and 13 Jbeta primers. Measured with immunoSEQ multiplex PCR; TCRdb has only the in-frame clones, and not every one. The table records 170,000 or so clones, around 74% of them present only once. The sample consisted of PBMCs. The receptors were gathered from a male donor in good health and CMV-seronegative.

The chain carries TRBV30 and TRBJ2-3; 11 bases are a match to TRBD2. Trimming at V came to 1 base and at J to 5 bases, leaving 8 bases not matched to a gene. Germline loops: CDR1 GTSNPN, CDR2 SVGIG (reference sequence). The length of the CDR3 is 16 residues. CDR3 DNA sequence: TGTGCCTGGAGTGGGAATAGCGGGGGGGCAATAGATACGCAGTATTTT. Amino acids: CAWSGNSGGAIDTQYF.

CDR3 amino acids: CAWTVNTEAFF. CDR3 nucleotides: TGTGCCTGGACAGTGAACACTGAAGCTTTCTTT. This chain connects TRBV30 to TRBJ1-1; unclear D gene. The germline gives CDR1 GTSNPN, CDR2 SVGIG (reference sequence). Trimming took off 4 bases at V and 0 bases at J, with 3 bases between the two ends. This CDR3 is 11 amino acids long.

V is TRBV4-1 and J is TRBJ2-1; 8 bases match TRBD1. Per germline, CDR1 MGHRA and CDR2 YSYEKL. The CDR3 totals 16 residues. The J segment lost 3 bases and the V segment lost 0 bases, leaving 4 bases of the junction unmatched. CDR3 DNA: TGCGCCAGCAGCCAAGATCAGGGGGCGGGCTACAATGAGCAGTTCTTC. Residues: CASSQDQGAGYNEQFF.

This clone was seen only a few times. The chain joins TRBV28 to TRBJ2-6; 7 nucleotides agree with TRBD1. The V and J ends lost 5 bases and 2 bases, in that order; junction bases with no gene match: 6. This CDR3 comprises 16 residues. Per germline, CDR1 MDHEN and CDR2 SYDVKM. The CDR3 sequence: CASSRDRVAGANVLTF. The CDR3 coding sequence is TGTGCCAGCAGTCGTGACAGGGTCGCTGGGGCCAACGTCCTGACTTTC.

V is TRBV5-4 and J is TRBJ2-7, with 9 bases fitting TRBD2. Germline V lookup: CDR1 SGHNT, CDR2 YYREEE (reference sequence). Trimming at V came to 1 base and at J to 2 bases, leaving 4 bases not matched to a gene. This CDR3 has 15 residues. Here the CDR3 DNA reads TGTGCCAGCAGCTTGAAACTAGCGGGTACCTACGAGCAGTACTTC. It encodes CASSLKLAGTYEQYF.

In this sample, this clone turned up a few times. V usage is TRBV28 and J usage is TRBJ1-2; unclear D gene. Germline V CDR1 and CDR2: MDHEN, SYDVKM. The CDR3 is 16 amino acids. Deletions cut 3 bases from V and 0 bases from J, with 14 bases between. For the CDR3, the DNA is TGTGCCAGCAGTTTTGTCACAGCTACAGCTAACTATGGCTACACCTTC. It specifies CASSFVTATANYGYTF.

This chain uses TRBV6-5 with TRBJ2-5; the D gene is possibly TRBD1 (6 bases). The V gene's germline CDR1 is MNHEY and CDR2 SVGAGI. The CDR3 has 14 amino acids. Trimming shortened V by 0 bases and J by 5 bases, and 10 bases separated the two germline ends. CDR3 in DNA: TGTGCCAGCAGTTACTCACAGGGTTGGGAGACCCAGTACTTC. This encodes CASSYSQGWETQYF.

The chain employs TRBV6-4 and TRBJ1-5; D uncertain. The ends were cut back, 0 bases at V and 7 bases at J, with 19 bases in the middle. CDR3 length: 17 amino acids. Germline CDR1 MRHNA, CDR2 SNTAGT. The CDR3 bases are TGTGCCAGCAGTGACTCGAGGGAGGCAGAGAGGAAACAGCCCCAGCATTTT. It codes for CASSDSREAERKQPQHF.

Details on this clone: One end of the junction does not line up with germline, which may come from a read error. This sequence joins TRBV6-6 and TRBJ2-7, with 8 bases aligning to TRBD1. Looked up from germline, CDR1 is MNHNY and CDR2 is SVGAGI (reference sequence). The CDR3 extends over 14 amino acids. CDR3 loop: CASSYSGQEYEQYF. The CDR3 coding sequence is TGTGCCAGCAGTTACTCGGGACAGGAATACGAGCAATACTTC.

The count of this clone is one. V usage is TRBV5-1 and J usage is TRBJ2-7; D ambiguous. The germline V gene has CDR1 SGHRS and CDR2 YFSETQ. The germline V and J ends were trimmed by 2 bases and 6 bases, with 12 bases remaining between them. This CDR3 contains 13 residues. In DNA, the CDR3 is TGCGCCAGCAGCTTAGAGCCCAACGGCGAGCAGTACTTC. Residues: CASSLEPNGEQYF.

The chain joins TRBV6-5 to TRBJ2-2; D not resolved. V was trimmed by 2 bases and J by 2 bases, leaving 12 bases between them. This CDR3 spans 16 amino acids. Germline-derived CDR1 and CDR2 are MNHEY and SVGAGI. CDR3 sequence: CASSYVPSPNTGELFF. The CDR3 region has the DNA TGTGCCAGCAGTTACGTCCCGAGCCCCAACACCGGGGAGCTGTTTTTT.

This sequence joins TRBV7-2 and TRBJ1-5; D remains unclear. The CDR3 runs to 13 residues. The germline V gene has CDR1 SGHTA and CDR2 FQGNSA. Trimming shortened V by 3 bases and J by 3 bases, and 6 bases separated the two germline ends. The chain's CDR3 is CASSFLHNQPQHF. CDR3 bases: TGTGCCAGCAGCTTTTTACACAATCAGCCCCAGCATTTT.

The rearrangement links TRBV9 to TRBJ1-6; 7 positions match TRBD1. V lost 4 bases and J lost 5; bases outside the gene matches: 9. The germline V gene has CDR1 SGDLS and CDR2 YYNGEE. CDR3 size: 16 residues. CDR3 bases: TGTGCCAGCAGCCCCAGGGCCCAGGGGGATAATTCACCCCTCCACTTT. This encodes CASSPRAQGDNSPLHF.

The sample holds a few counts of this clone. The J gene is TRBJ2-7, the V gene TRBV18; possible D gene TRBD2, 5 bases. Germline CDR1 reads KGHSH; CDR2 reads LQKENI. The CDR3 covers 15 residues. Trimming left V 2 bases short and J 3 bases short, with 14 bases between. The CDR3 is CASSPVRELFYEQYF. CDR3 bases: TGTGCCAGCTCACCAGTACGGGAACTGTTCTACGAGCAGTACTTC.

V gene TRBV6-6 combines with J gene TRBJ1-3; no clear D gene. Trimming stripped 6 bases from V and 4 bases from J, with 16 bases between. Germline V gene lookup returns CDR1 MNHNY and CDR2 SVGAGI (reference sequence). The CDR3 extends over 15 amino acids. The CDR3 DNA sequence: TGTGCCAGCAGCCCCGCCGGGGAGTCCGGAAACACCATATATTTT. Protein product: CASSPAGESGNTIYF.

This clone was observed once. In DNA form, the CDR3 reads TGTGCCAGCACCCCGTCCGGACAGTCATATCAGCCCCAGCATTTT. It is translated as CASTPSGQSYQPQHF. The chain employs TRBV6-6 and TRBJ1-5; D possibly corresponds to TRBD1 (6 bases). Trimming stripped 7 bases from V and 5 bases from J, with 18 bases between. There are 15 residues in the CDR3. CDR1 and CDR2 (germline): MNHNY, SVGAGI (reference sequence).

The chain employs TRBV27 and TRBJ1-5, with TRBD1 matching 7 bases. From germline, CDR1 is MNHEY and CDR2 SMNVEV (reference sequence). This CDR3 region has 13 residues. The junction had 4 bases not matched to a gene; V was cut back by 2 bases and J by 9 bases. CDR3 nucleotide sequence: TGTGCCAGCAGTTTAGCCAGGGGGAGGCCCCAGCATTTT. It is translated as CASSLARGRPQHF.